This TCR beta chain was recovered during a study of Ad26.COV2.S vaccination and SARS-CoV-2 variants (dated by TCRdb to 2020 to 2023). Some background on the complete study: Donors in the vaccine arm were drawn from COV1001, a phase I-IIa trial of Ad26.COV2.S in healthy adults that was multicentre, randomized, double-blind and placebo-controlled. The TCR-sequenced set comprised about 32 samples: roughly 19 Ad26.COV2.S vaccine recipients, 5 placebo recipients and 8 SARS-CoV-2 convalescent individuals. Investigators did not know the trial group allocation while performing experiments and assessing outcomes. Sequencing of the TCRbeta repertoire served to evaluate the specificity and breadth of SARS-CoV-2-reactive T cell receptors following Ad26.COV2.S vaccination. Trial participants were randomized into five groups of five, in which low-dose or high-dose Ad26.COV2.S was given once or twice, or placebo was given on both occasions. Ad26.COV2.S was administered intramuscularly at a dose of 5x10^10 or 1x10^11 viral particles, either as one shot or as two shots given 56 days apart. Beyond this particular receptor, the publication reports: Vaccine and placebo recipients had comparable non-spike TCR breadth, which fits with the vaccine containing only spike. Spike-specific TCR breadth was higher in Ad26.COV2.S recipients than in placebo recipients (P = 0.0014). The study was not powered to compare responses between vaccine doses or regimens. After vaccination, spike-specific CD8+ and CD4+ T cell responses were reported to show substantial breadth. The authors noted that the TCR breadth and depth analyses may have underestimated total T cell responses.

The CDR3 runs 14 residues from the cysteine to the phenylalanine. Only the CDR3 DNA stays, 42 bases, in frame from base 1. Per the germline V gene (reference sequence), PRHDT is the CDR1 and FYEKMQ is the CDR2. The trim is 4 bases for V and 4 bases for J, with a gap of 13 bases between the germline ends. Per the publication, the treatment or condition label means: 15 to 20 received Ad26.COV2.S at low or high dose, single or two shots; a few received placebo; per-sample allocation not given. For vaccine and placebo recipients, repertoires were sequenced using samples collected on day 63 after the first injection. Cohort 1b enrolled around 24 adults aged 18-55 years at a single site in Boston, USA, between 29 July and 7 August 2020. As a vaccine, Ad26.COV2.S was a replication-incompetent adenovirus type 26 vector that expressed a prefusion-stabilized SARS-CoV-2 spike protein derived from the original Wuhan strain.

TCRbeta CDR3 regions were sequenced with the immunoSEQ Assay. After extraction, genomic DNA underwent amplification by bias-controlled multiplex PCR, followed by high-throughput sequencing. In the authors' own workflow: Collapsing and filtering of sequences were performed to quantify the absolute abundance of each unique TCRbeta CDR3 region. Usable DNA was measured by amplifying reference genes present in all nucleated cells, and TCRbeta template counts were normalized to that usable DNA to estimate T cell fraction. Repertoire TCRs were annotated as SARS-CoV-2-specific when V gene, CDR3 amino acid sequence and J gene were exactly matched to a known reactive TCR set. The reference SARS-CoV-2 TCR set was obtained from MIRA and was filtered for enrichment in COVID-19-positive ImmuneCODE repertoires, whereby public or cross-reactive TCRs were removed. Based on the MIRA antigens, annotated TCRs were further analysed at the level of specific ORF or position within ORF. Depth was the summed frequency of annotated unique rearrangements, while breadth was defined as annotated unique rearrangements over total unique productive rearrangements. Two-sided Wilcoxon rank-sum tests were applied when comparing TCR breadth between groups. The immuneACCESS repertoire file appears here via TCRdb, limited to in-frame rearrangements. These files lack a portion of the clones; in checked studies, under half of the deficit traces to unresolved V genes, and the cause of the others is not known. From that table come the V and J calls and clone size; the DNA was used to work out D and trimming. This sample gives about 320,000 clones in total; around 84% of them show up just once. The biggest ten clones account for around 2% of the sample.

Remarks on this clone: Its antigen specificity is not known. No qualities accompany the bases; no much larger clone lies one base away.

The sequences come from peripheral blood, collected in a trial of Ad26.COV2.S vaccine versus placebo. The clonotype comes from a person between 18 and 59 years old who received the Ad26.COV2.S COVID-19 vaccine or a placebo. Recombination linked TRBV13 to TRBJ2-5; TRBD1 might be the D gene, on 6 matching bases. The CDR3 in this case is CASSSSTRGETQYF. The sequenced DNA is TGTGCCAGCAGCTCCTCTACCAGGGGAGAGACCCAGTACTTC. The reference TRBV13 and TRBJ2-5 proteins fill in what lies around the CDR3, so the full variable domain reads AAGVIQSPRHLIKEKRETATLKCYPIPRHDTVYWYQQGPGQDPQFLISFYEKMQSDKGSIPDRFSAQQFSDYHSELNMSSLELGDSALYFCASSSSTRGETQYFGPGTRLLVL.